Below, 30 T cell receptor beta chains from the same sample are listed, as sequenced in a study of a mutant IDH1 vaccine in newly diagnosed glioma. Profiled with immunoSEQ multiplex PCR; TCRdb holds only in-frame clones, not every one. Seen here are about 30,000 clones, around 83% observed once, and the top ten hold approximately 22%. The time point here: week 5, during vaccination. In every dose of vaccine, 300 ug of mutant IDH1 20-mer peptide was given alongside topical imiquimod. Antigens for these TCRs are unknown. The material sequenced was PBMCs, taken from a glioma patient whose treatment included an IDH1 peptide vaccine. The receptor set was obtained from a young man with glioma.

This chain joins TRBV6-4 and TRBJ2-2, with a possible D match to TRBD1 (5 bases). With 7 bases removed from V and 5 bases from J, the gap between germline ends came to 20 bases. Germline CDR1 MRHNA, CDR2 SNTAGT. The CDR3 is made up of 16 amino acids. The CDR3: CASTHWRQGRTGELFF. Written as DNA, the CDR3 is TGTGCCAGCACTCACTGGCGCCAGGGTAGGACCGGGGAGCTGTTTTTT.

The genes are TRBV7-8 and TRBJ1-5, with a weak D call TRBD1 (6 bases). CDR1 SGHVS and CDR2 FQNEAQ come from the germline V gene. The CDR3 has 18 amino acids. Between the trimmed V and J ends, which lost 1 base and 0 bases, there was a span of 16 bases. The CDR3 spells CASSLGQASLYSNQPQHF. The CDR3 DNA sequence: TGTGCCAGCAGCTTAGGACAGGCATCGCTTTATAGCAATCAGCCCCAGCATTTT.

The chain links TRBV9 to TRBJ1-4; D possibly corresponds to TRBD1 (5 bases). Germline lookup yields CDR1 SGDLS and CDR2 YYNGEE. This CDR3 is 16 amino acids long. The V end was cut by 3 bases, the J end by 7 bases, with 19 bases between. The CDR3 nucleotides read TGTGCCAGCAGCGCCCGGGACGGAATAGAGGGTGAAAAACTGTTTTTT. It encodes CASSARDGIEGEKLFF.

Comment on this clone: This CDR3 is also generated by other DNA sequences in the sample. This rearrangement joins TRBV27 to TRBJ2-7; D may match TRBD1 or TRBD2 (6 bases each). V lost 3 bases and J 4 bases, leaving 16 bases between the germline ends. Germline lookup yields CDR1 MNHEY and CDR2 SMNVEV (reference sequence). The CDR3 extends over 15 amino acids. The CDR3 DNA reads TGTGCCAGCAGTTTGCGGGGTCAGGGGTTTTACGAGCAGTACTTC. Protein product: CASSLRGQGFYEQYF.

This clone was seen just once. The chain recombines TRBV7-2 with TRBJ2-7; D call uncertain. Deletions cut 2 bases from V and 6 bases from J, with 11 bases between. The CDR3 extends over 13 amino acids. Germline assignment: CDR1 SGHTA and CDR2 FQGNSA. CDR3 bases: TGTGCCAGCAGCTTATCAGAGCTGGGCGAGCAGTACTTC. This codes for CASSLSELGEQYF.

The chain joins TRBV4-1 to TRBJ1-2, with a weak D call TRBD1 (6 bases). The V end lost 4 bases, the J end lost 0 bases, and 15 bases lay between the germline ends. CDR1 MGHRA and CDR2 YSYEKL come from the germline V gene. This CDR3 has 16 residues. Here the CDR3 DNA reads TGCGCCAGCAGCCTCGACAGGCAAATAACTAACTATGGCTACACCTTC. Protein: CASSLDRQITNYGYTF.

V is TRBV29-1 and J is TRBJ1-2; D might be TRBD1 (5 bases). CDR1 is SQVTM and CDR2 is ANQGSEA in the germline V gene. The V and J ends lost 3 bases and 8 bases respectively, with 7 bases between them. The CDR3 is 10 residues long. The CDR3 DNA follows: TGCAGCGTTGATCAGGGAGGCTACACCTTC. Its translation: CSVDQGGYTF.

This sequence joins TRBV21-1 and TRBJ1-5. TRBV21-1 is given as a pseudogene. The CDR3 extends over 16 amino acids. The CDR3 nucleotides are TGTGCCAGCAGCCCCCGGGCCCCCCGGGACAATCAGCCCCAGCATTTT. It encodes CASSPRAPRDNQPQHF.

V usage is TRBV29-1 and J usage is TRBJ1-1; 7 bases match TRBD1. V shed 5 bases, J shed 6 bases, and the junction held 6 bases outside the gene matches. There are 12 residues in the CDR3. Germline V CDR1 and CDR2: SQVTM, ANQGSEA. For the CDR3, the DNA is TGCAGCGTTACAGGGGAGGGGGCTGAAGCTTTCTTT. Its translation is CSVTGEGAEAFF.

The genes are TRBV6-6 and TRBJ1-1; TRBD1 agrees at 12 bases. The CDR3 extends over 16 amino acids. The V gene end was trimmed by 4 bases and the J gene end by 8 bases; junction bases not matched to a gene: 11. Germline CDR1 MNHNY, CDR2 SVGAGI (reference sequence). The CDR3 spells CASSSPGQGAVGEAFF. DNA of the CDR3: TGTGCCAGCAGTTCTCCGGGACAGGGGGCTGTTGGCGAAGCTTTCTTT.

The chain uses TRBV29-1 and TRBJ1-1; D possibly corresponds to TRBD1 (6 bases). This CDR3 is 11 amino acids long. Germline-derived CDR1 and CDR2 are SQVTM and ANQGSEA. V was pared by 3 bases and J by 4 bases, with 6 bases between. CDR3 coding DNA: TGCAGCGTTGACAGGGGCACTGAAGCTTTCTTT. Encoded protein: CSVDRGTEAFF.

J is TRBJ1-6 and V is TRBV7-9; D is possibly TRBD1 (5 bases). In germline, CDR1 is SEHNR, CDR2 FQNEAQ (reference sequence). V lost 4 bases and J lost 8, with 15 bases in between. This CDR3 has 15 residues. CDR3 region: CASSWLGPGDSPLHF. DNA for the CDR3: TGTGCCAGCAGCTGGTTGGGACCAGGCGATTCACCCCTCCACTTT.

The rearrangement joins TRBV19 to TRBJ2-3; D is perhaps TRBD2 (6 bases). In germline, CDR1 is LNHDA, CDR2 SQIVND (reference sequence). With 1 base removed from V and 7 bases from J, the gap between germline ends came to 12 bases. This CDR3 region has 14 residues. The CDR3 DNA reads as TGTGCCAGTAGTATAGTTGAAGGGGACTATACGCAGTATTTT. Translating it yields CASSIVEGDYTQYF.

The chain is built from TRBV5-6 and TRBJ2-5; D uncertain. CDR1 SGHDT and CDR2 YYEEEE come from the germline V gene. Trimming cost V 2 bases and J 3 bases, with 14 bases left between them. The CDR3 consists of 15 residues. CDR3 region: CASSFNGPGEETQYF. DNA for the CDR3: TGTGCCAGCAGCTTTAACGGGCCTGGGGAAGAGACCCAGTACTTC.

For the CDR3, the DNA is TGTGCCTGGAGTGCCAACCGCTTGAGGATTGCAACTAATGAAAAACTGTTTTTT. Its protein is CAWSANRLRIATNEKLFF. This chain uses TRBV30 with TRBJ1-4; D gene unclear. Germline V gives CDR1 GTSNPN, CDR2 SVGIG (reference sequence). V dropped 1 base and J dropped 0 bases, with 18 bases sitting between them. CDR3 length equals 18 residues.

The chain employs TRBV6-5 and TRBJ2-3; D not resolved. Looked up from germline, CDR1 is MNHEY and CDR2 is SVGAGI. With 6 bases removed from V and 0 bases from J, the gap between germline ends came to 7 bases. The CDR3 contains 13 residues. The CDR3 region has the DNA TGTGCCAGCAGCGGGCCAAGCACAGATACGCAGTATTTT. Translating gives CASSGPSTDTQYF.

This rearrangement joins TRBV11-2 to TRBJ1-2; D call uncertain. This CDR3 has 15 amino acids. Germline CDR1 reads SGHAT; CDR2 reads FQNNGV. Deletions cut 1 base from V and 11 bases from J, with 20 bases between. CDR3 protein: CASSLGLQVSRRYTF. CDR3 nucleotides: TGTGCCAGCAGCTTAGGCCTCCAAGTGTCTCGTCGGTACACCTTC.

The V and J genes are TRBV7-9 and TRBJ2-1, with 8 bases aligning to TRBD2. The CDR3 sequence is 15 residues long. CDR1 is SEHNR, CDR2 FQNEAQ, per germline (reference sequence). J was trimmed by 4 bases and V by 1 base; bases with no gene match: 3. The CDR3 DNA sequence: TGTGCCAGCAGCTTAGTGGCGGGAGGATACAATGAGCAGTTCTTC. The encoded protein is CASSLVAGGYNEQFF.

This chain links TRBV19 with TRBJ2-7, with D possibly matching TRBD1 (6 bases). CDR1 is LNHDA and CDR2 is SQIVND in the germline V gene (reference sequence). The CDR3 is 14 residues long. Trimming stripped 3 bases from V and 3 bases from J, with 12 bases between. The CDR3 region has the DNA TGTGCCAGTAGTATTGAGACAGGCAGCTACGAGCAGTACTTC. Translated: CASSIETGSYEQYF.

V gene TRBV9 combines with J gene TRBJ1-1; TRBD1 is a possible D gene (6 bases). The CDR3 covers 15 residues. V was trimmed by 0 bases and J by 1 base, leaving 10 bases between them. CDR1 SGDLS and CDR2 YYNGEE come from the germline V gene. The CDR3 DNA reads as TGTGCCAGCAGCGTAGGGGGGACACAGAACACTGAAGCTTTCTTT. This gives the protein CASSVGGTQNTEAFF.

The chain couples TRBV7-2 to TRBJ2-3; 9 positions agree with TRBD2. After removal of 6 bases from V and 2 bases from J, the junction contained 9 bases not matched to a gene. The CDR3 spans 16 residues. CDR1 is SGHTA and CDR2 is FQGNSA in the germline V gene. CDR3 nucleotides: TGTGCCAGCAGGCTTTTAGCGGGGGTCCCCACAGATACGCAGTATTTT. Residues: CASRLLAGVPTDTQYF.

The chain combines TRBV9 with TRBJ2-1; D unresolved. Germline V CDR1 and CDR2: SGDLS, YYNGEE. This CDR3 spans 13 amino acids. V lost 1 base and J lost 6, with 8 bases in between. The CDR3 spells CASSVRSANEQFF. CDR3 nucleotide sequence: TGTGCCAGCAGCGTACGATCGGCCAATGAGCAGTTCTTC. The full variable domain, with the rest looked up from reference TRBV9 and TRBJ2-1, is DSGVTQTPKHLITATGQRVTLRCSPRSGDLSVYWYQQSLDQGLQFLIQYYNGEERAKGNILERFSAQQFPDLHSELNLSSLELGDSALYFCASSVRSANEQFFGPGTRLTVL.

As regards this clone: Other nucleotide sequences in the sample specify the same CDR3. This rearrangement joins TRBV5-1 to TRBJ1-1, with unresolved D. From germline, CDR1 is SGHRS and CDR2 YFSETQ. The CDR3 consists of 13 residues. The V end lost 5 bases, the J end lost 0 bases, and 8 bases lay between the germline ends. This chain's CDR3 is CASRASMNTEAFF. In DNA, the CDR3 is TGCGCCAGCAGAGCAAGCATGAACACTGAAGCTTTCTTT.

This clone was observed a single time. V is TRBV4-1 and J is TRBJ2-2; possibly TRBD1 for D (6 bases). This CDR3 is built from 17 residues. The germline CDR1 and CDR2 sequences are MGHRA and YSYEKL. Between the trimmed V and J ends, which lost 0 bases and 4 bases, there was a span of 15 bases. CDR3 DNA: TGCGCCAGCAGCCAAGATCCTTCAGGGGTTGGCACCGGGGAGCTGTTTTTT. Translated: CASSQDPSGVGTGELFF.

Of note for this clone: The same CDR3 is also encoded by other DNA sequences in this sample. J is TRBJ1-1 and V is TRBV27; the D is unclear. Germline V lookup: CDR1 MNHEY, CDR2 SMNVEV (reference sequence). V was clipped by 2 bases and J by 0 bases, with 10 bases between them. The CDR3 is 15 amino acids. DNA of the CDR3: TGTGCCAGCAGTTTAAGTCCCGGGATGAACACTGAAGCTTTCTTT. This sequence encodes CASSLSPGMNTEAFF.

The V call is TRBV14, the J call TRBJ2-7; no clear D. Germline CDR1 reads SGHDN; CDR2 reads FVKESK. This CDR3 is 13 amino acids long. V lost 4 bases, J lost 3 bases, and 10 bases lay in between. Written as DNA, the CDR3 is TGTGCCAGCAGCCCGACGATTATCTACGAGCAGTACTTC. Amino acids: CASSPTIIYEQYF. Full variable domain (outside the CDR3, taken from reference TRBV14 and TRBJ2-7): EAGVTQFPSHSVIEKGQTVTLRCDPISGHDNLYWYRRVMGKEIKFLLHFVKESKQDESGMPNNRFLAERTGGTYSTLKVQPAELEDSGVYFCASSPTIIYEQYFGPGTRLTVT.

This chain links TRBV28 with TRBJ1-2, with 7 bases that match TRBD1. Germline V lookup: CDR1 MDHEN, CDR2 SYDVKM. The CDR3 totals 15 residues. V dropped 2 bases and J dropped 8; count of bases not matched to a gene: 11. The CDR3 is CASSLRAGGQFGYTF. The CDR3 DNA follows: TGTGCCAGCAGTTTACGGGCGGGGGGACAGTTCGGCTACACCTTC.

V is TRBV5-4 and J is TRBJ2-2; D is possibly TRBD1 or TRBD2 (7 bases each). Germline lookup yields CDR1 SGHNT and CDR2 YYREEE (reference sequence). CDR3 length equals 16 residues. The V gene lost 6 bases and the J gene lost 3 bases, with 18 bases spanning the gap. In nucleotides, the CDR3 is TGTGCCAGCACCCAAGGGGGGGACAGACACACCGGGGAGCTGTTTTTT. This codes for CASTQGGDRHTGELFF.

The CDR3 here is CASSQAGNPEETQYF. The DNA of the CDR3 is TGCGCCAGCAGCCAAGCGGGGAATCCAGAAGAGACCCAGTACTTC. This chain uses TRBV4-1 with TRBJ2-5; D possibly corresponds to TRBD2 (5 bases). Germline CDR1 and CDR2: MGHRA and YSYEKL. V was pared by 1 base and J by 3 bases, with 12 bases between. The CDR3 runs to 15 residues.

This clone was observed once. The rearrangement joins TRBV29-1 to TRBJ2-5; 13 positions match TRBD2. The germline CDR1 and CDR2 sequences are SQVTM and ANQGSEA. J lost 1 base, V lost 7 bases, and 3 bases had no gene match. CDR3 length: 14 residues. CDR3 amino acids: CSGLAGGLQETQYF. DNA for the CDR3: TGCAGCGGACTAGCGGGAGGCCTCCAAGAGACCCAGTACTTC. Variable domain in full (rest from reference TRBV29-1 and TRBJ2-5): SAVISQKPSRDICQRGTSLTIQCQVDSQVTMMFWYRQQPGQSLTLIATANQGSEATYESGFVIDKFPISRPNLTFSTLTVSNMSPEDSSIYLCSGLAGGLQETQYFGPGTRLLVL.